These 26 T cell receptor beta chains were all obtained from the same sample, sequenced in a study of blood T cell repertoires in COVID-19. Here immunoSEQ multiplex PCR was the method, and the copy in TCRdb shows in-frame clones only, minus some. Among some 90,000 clones listed, approximately 89% were seen once. Sequenced input: peripheral blood. Receptors originate from a man in his fifties or sixties with acute or convalescent COVID-19.

The V call is TRBV6-5, the J call TRBJ2-3, with D perhaps matching TRBD2 (6 bases). The CDR3 covers 13 residues. V lost 4 bases and J 5 bases, leaving 10 bases between the germline ends. CDR1 is MNHEY and CDR2 is SVGAGI in the germline V gene. The DNA for the CDR3 is TGTGCCAGCAGTTGGTCGGGGGTAGATACGCAGTATTTT. Its protein is CASSWSGVDTQYF.

The V gene is TRBV4-2, the J gene TRBJ2-2; D not resolved. CDR1 LGHNA and CDR2 YNFKEQ come from the germline V gene. Trimming shortened V by 6 bases and J by 0 bases, and 8 bases separated the two germline ends. The CDR3 consists of 14 residues. CDR3 DNA sequence: TGTGCCAGCAGATTGGCTCCGAACACCGGGGAGCTGTTTTTT. Translation gives CASRLAPNTGELFF.

The V and J genes are TRBV6-2 or TRBV6-3 and TRBJ1-1; TRBD1 is a possible D gene (5 bases). Trimming stripped 0 bases from V and 11 bases from J, with 7 bases between. CDR3 length: 11 residues. Germline loops: CDR1 MNHEY, CDR2 SVGEGT. The CDR3 sequence: CASSYSTVAFF. CDR3 DNA sequence: TGTGCCAGCAGTTACTCGACAGTGGCTTTCTTT.

The chain couples TRBV19 to TRBJ2-1; 8 bases line up with TRBD2. The germline V gene encodes CDR1 LNHDA and CDR2 SQIVND (reference sequence). V dropped 3 bases and J dropped 7; count of bases not matched to a gene: 8. This CDR3 region has 15 residues. The CDR3 protein is CASSIPSGLGNEQFF. As DNA, the CDR3 is TGTGCCAGTAGTATTCCTAGCGGGTTGGGTAATGAGCAGTTCTTC.

The rearrangement uses TRBV28 and TRBJ2-3, with TRBD2 identical over 13 bases. The germline gives CDR1 MDHEN, CDR2 SYDVKM. The CDR3 length is 16 residues. Trimming removed 7 bases from V and 6 bases from J; junction bases left unmatched: 10. For the CDR3, the DNA is TGTGCCAGCATCAACCCGGGACTAGCGGGATCGGATACGCAGTATTTT. Residues: CASINPGLAGSDTQYF.

The sample holds one count of this clone. The J gene is TRBJ1-4, the V gene TRBV28; 7 nucleotides line up with TRBD1. The CDR3 spans 13 residues. The V gene end was trimmed by 6 bases and the J gene end by 6 bases; junction bases not matched to a gene: 4. Germline assignment: CDR1 MDHEN and CDR2 SYDVKM. The CDR3 sequence: CASRETGDEKLFF. As DNA, the CDR3 is TGTGCCAGCAGAGAAACAGGGGATGAAAAACTGTTTTTT.

The CDR3: CASSLGTGGDTQYF. The CDR3 nucleotides are TGTGCCAGCAGCTTAGGGACAGGGGGAGATACGCAGTATTTT. The rearrangement links TRBV7-3 to TRBJ2-3; 11 positions agree with TRBD1. V lost 2 bases, J lost 5 bases, and 0 bases stayed unmatched. This CDR3 is built from 14 residues. Germline V gives CDR1 SGHTA, CDR2 FQGTGA.

The chain is built from TRBV5-4 and TRBJ1-2; 8 positions agree with TRBD1. Germline lookup yields CDR1 SGHNT and CDR2 YYREEE (reference sequence). This CDR3 comprises 14 residues. V gave up 4 bases and J gave up 8 bases; unmatched junction bases: 10. The CDR3 sequence: CASSAGGRGQGYTF. CDR3 DNA: TGTGCCAGCAGCGCAGGAGGCAGGGGGCAGGGCTACACCTTC.

The CDR3 here is CSATFRSSPFF. CDR3 bases: TGCAGTGCTACCTTTAGAAGCTCCCCATTCTTC. This chain links TRBV20-1 with TRBJ2-1; D remains ambiguous. V shed 4 bases and J shed 16 bases, with 17 bases lying between them. This CDR3 is 11 amino acids long. Germline loops: CDR1 DFQATT, CDR2 SNEGSKA (reference sequence).

The chain joins TRBV11-1 to TRBJ2-1; 9 bases agree with TRBD1. Germline loops: CDR1 SGHAT, CDR2 FQDESV (reference sequence). CDR3 size: 15 residues. With 4 bases clipped from V and 0 bases from J, the junction kept 1 base outside the gene matches. CDR3 in DNA: TGTGCCAGCAGCTCGACAGGGGGCTCCTACAATGAGCAGTTCTTC. Protein: CASSSTGGSYNEQFF.

The chain couples TRBV12-5 to TRBJ2-3; tentative D call: TRBD2 (6 bases). The CDR3 length is 15 residues. Trimming took off 6 bases at V and 2 bases at J, with 15 bases between the two ends. The germline gives CDR1 LGHNT, CDR2 FRNRAP. The CDR3 protein is CASGPRRDSTDTQYF. CDR3 in DNA: TGTGCTAGTGGCCCAAGGCGGGACTCCACAGATACGCAGTATTTT.

The chain uses TRBV6-5 and TRBJ1-6, with D maybe TRBD1 (5 bases). The CDR3 has 15 amino acids. Germline V gene sequence: CDR1 MNHEY, CDR2 SVGAGI. Trimming removed 5 bases from V and 5 bases from J, with 13 bases in between. This chain's CDR3 is CASSLTGGHNSPLHF. The CDR3 bases are TGTGCCAGCAGTCTAACGGGGGGTCATAATTCACCCCTCCACTTT.

J is TRBJ1-2 and V is TRBV5-1; 7 nucleotides line up with TRBD1. Germline lookup yields CDR1 SGHRS and CDR2 YFSETQ. This CDR3 is built from 15 residues. The J segment lost 7 bases and the V segment lost 1 base, leaving 10 bases of the junction unmatched. CDR3 nucleotides: TGCGCCAGCAGCTTGAGTAACCAAGGGGGCTCTGGCTACACCTTC. Translation gives CASSLSNQGGSGYTF.

The V call is TRBV7-6, the J call TRBJ2-2, with D possibly being TRBD2 (6 bases). The CDR3 runs 15 residues. Germline CDR1 reads SGHVS; CDR2 reads FNYEAQ. V was shortened by 7 bases and J by 1 base, with 13 bases between the two germline ends. The CDR3 protein is CASTSQGGNTGELFF. The CDR3 region has the DNA TGTGCCAGCACCTCCCAGGGAGGGAACACCGGGGAGCTGTTTTTT. The variable domain in full, completed from reference TRBV7-6 and TRBJ2-2, reads GAGVSQSPRYKVTKRGQDVALRCDPISGHVSLYWYRQALGQGPEFLTYFNYEAQQDKSGLPNDRFSAERPEGSISTLTIQRTEQRDSAMYRCASTSQGGNTGELFFGEGSRLTVL.

This chain joins TRBV5-6 and TRBJ2-3, with 11 bases lining up with TRBD1. The V gene's germline CDR1 is SGHDT and CDR2 YYEEEE. With V trimmed by 4 bases and J by 5 bases, 6 bases remained unmatched. The CDR3 loop spans 15 amino acids. The CDR3 sequence is CASSPGQGAGDTQYF. The CDR3 DNA is TGTGCCAGCAGCCCCGGACAGGGGGCGGGAGATACGCAGTATTTT.

This sequence joins TRBV6-5 and TRBJ1-2, with D perhaps TRBD1 (5 bases). The CDR3 loop spans 14 amino acids. Germline CDR1 reads MNHEY; CDR2 reads SVGAGI. The V and J ends lost 6 bases and 4 bases respectively, with 15 bases between them. The CDR3 sequence is CASSPNGGGYGYTF. The DNA for the CDR3 is TGTGCCAGCAGCCCCAATGGGGGGGGCTATGGCTACACCTTC.

The chain carries TRBV3-1 (or the pseudogene TRBV3-2) and TRBJ2-7; TRBD2 agrees at 11 bases. This CDR3 is 15 amino acids long. Germline CDR1 reads LGHDT; CDR2 reads YNNKEL (reference sequence). Trimming removed 4 bases from V and 4 bases from J; junction bases left unmatched: 6. CDR3 sequence: CASSLAGGYYYEQYF. Written as DNA, the CDR3 is TGTGCCAGCAGCCTAGCGGGAGGGTACTATTACGAGCAGTACTTC.

The chain links TRBV18 to TRBJ2-3; no reliable D call. V gave up 6 bases and J gave up 1 base, with 11 bases separating them. The CDR3 length is 14 residues. Germline-derived CDR1 and CDR2 are KGHSH and LQKENI. Here the CDR3 reads CASSLGRRTDTQYF. The CDR3 nucleotides are TGTGCCAGCTCCCTAGGAAGACGCACAGATACGCAGTATTTT.

V usage is TRBV30 and J usage is TRBJ2-3; no definite D call. This CDR3 has 11 amino acids. Germline loops: CDR1 GTSNPN, CDR2 SVGIG (reference sequence). The V end was cut by 2 bases, the J end by 4 bases, with 4 bases between. CDR3 nucleotides: TGTGCCTGGAGTTCGGCAGATACGCAGTATTTT. As protein: CAWSSADTQYF.

CDR3: CASSLEGFGNTGELFF. The CDR3 DNA sequence: TGCGCCAGCAGCTTGGAGGGGTTCGGGAACACCGGGGAGCTGTTTTTT. The chain combines TRBV5-1 with TRBJ2-2; a weak D match, TRBD1 (5 bases). CDR3 length: 16 amino acids. Germline V gene lookup returns CDR1 SGHRS and CDR2 YFSETQ. V lost 0 bases and J 1 base, leaving 10 bases between the germline ends.

The V gene is TRBV5-6, the J gene TRBJ1-4; TRBD1 is a possible D gene (6 bases). The V end was cut by 0 bases, the J end by 8 bases, with 8 bases between. CDR1 and CDR2 (germline): SGHDT, YYEEEE. This CDR3 has 13 residues. Here the CDR3 reads CASSLGQGEKLFF. DNA for the CDR3: TGTGCCAGCAGCTTGGGGCAGGGGGAAAAACTGTTTTTT.

The chain couples TRBV6-1 to TRBJ1-4, with no clear D. The germline CDR1 and CDR2 sequences are MNHNS and SASEGT. The CDR3 is 14 amino acids. V gave up 1 base and J gave up 6 bases, with 9 bases separating them. CDR3 coding DNA: TGTGCCAGCAGTGAAGGTCGAGGGTATGAAAAACTGTTTTTT. Protein sequence: CASSEGRGYEKLFF.

This clone was seen more than once but under ten times. The genes are TRBV12-3 or TRBV12-4 and TRBJ1-2, with 7 nucleotides matching TRBD1. This CDR3 contains 13 residues. The junction had 5 bases not matched to a gene; V was cut back by 6 bases and J by 4 bases. The CDR3 DNA is TGTGCCAGCAGGCCGGGACAGCTCTATGGCTACACCTTC. Its protein product is CASRPGQLYGYTF.

Here the CDR3 DNA reads TGTGCCAGCAGCCCCGGGAGAGTGGAGTCGGGCTACACCTTC. Translated, it gives CASSPGRVESGYTF. This chain links TRBV5-4 with TRBJ1-2; the D is unclear. The CDR3 is made up of 14 amino acids. Germline V gene data show CDR1 as SGHNT and CDR2 as YYREEE (reference sequence). Trimming took off 4 bases at V and 8 bases at J, with 18 bases between the two ends.

The rearrangement joins TRBV7-9 to TRBJ2-1; 9 bases map to TRBD2. This CDR3 has 15 amino acids. Per germline, CDR1 SEHNR and CDR2 FQNEAQ (reference sequence). J gave up 4 bases and V 7 bases, and 8 bases lay outside the gene matches. DNA of the CDR3: TGTGCCAGCACCCAGGGCGGGGGGGGTTACAATGAGCAGTTCTTC. Protein sequence: CASTQGGGGYNEQFF.

The chain uses TRBV7-9 and TRBJ2-3; D perhaps matches TRBD2 (6 bases). The ends were cut back, 1 base at V and 4 bases at J, with 15 bases in the middle. From germline, CDR1 is SEHNR and CDR2 FQNEAQ (reference sequence). There are 16 residues in the CDR3. CDR3 residues: CASSLGGNLAADTQYF. In DNA form, the CDR3 reads TGTGCCAGCAGCTTAGGCGGGAATTTGGCCGCAGATACGCAGTATTTT. Full variable domain (missing parts from reference TRBV7-9 and TRBJ2-3): DTGVSQNPRHKITKRGQNVTFRCDPISEHNRLYWYRQTLGQGPEFLTYFQNEAQLEKSRLLSDRFSAERPKGSFSTLEIQRTEQGDSAMYLCASSLGGNLAADTQYFGPGTRLTVL.